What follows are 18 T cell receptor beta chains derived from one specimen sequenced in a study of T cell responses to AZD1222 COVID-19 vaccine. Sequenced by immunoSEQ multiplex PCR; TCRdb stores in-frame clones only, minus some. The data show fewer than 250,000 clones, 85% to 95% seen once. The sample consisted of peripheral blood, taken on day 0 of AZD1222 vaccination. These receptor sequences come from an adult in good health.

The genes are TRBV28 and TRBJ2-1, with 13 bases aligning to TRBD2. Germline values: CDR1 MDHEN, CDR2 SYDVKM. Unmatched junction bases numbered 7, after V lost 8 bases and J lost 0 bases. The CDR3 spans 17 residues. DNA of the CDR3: TGTGCCAGCTGGACTAGCGGGGGTTACAGCTCCTACAATGAGCAGTTCTTC. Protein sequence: CASWTSGGYSSYNEQFF.

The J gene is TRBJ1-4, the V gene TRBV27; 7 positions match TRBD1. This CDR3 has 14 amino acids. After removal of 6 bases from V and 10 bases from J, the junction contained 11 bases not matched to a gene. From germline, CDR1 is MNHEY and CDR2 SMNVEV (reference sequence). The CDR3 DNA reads TGTGCCAGCAGCACAGGGGTGTTTCCTGGAAAACTGTTTTTT. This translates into CASSTGVFPGKLFF.

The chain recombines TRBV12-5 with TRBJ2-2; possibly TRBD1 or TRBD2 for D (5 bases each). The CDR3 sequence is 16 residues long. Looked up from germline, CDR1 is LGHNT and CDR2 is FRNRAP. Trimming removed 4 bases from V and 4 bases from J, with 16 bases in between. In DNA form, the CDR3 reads TGTGCTAGTGGTTCTGGGGCAGGGAGCATCACCGGGGAGCTGTTTTTT. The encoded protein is CASGSGAGSITGELFF.

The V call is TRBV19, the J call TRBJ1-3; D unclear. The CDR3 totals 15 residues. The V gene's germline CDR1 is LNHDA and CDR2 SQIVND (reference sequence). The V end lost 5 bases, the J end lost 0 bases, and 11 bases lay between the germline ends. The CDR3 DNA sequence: TGTGCCAGTAGTCCCCACCTTCTCTCTGGAAACACCATATATTTT. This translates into CASSPHLLSGNTIYF.

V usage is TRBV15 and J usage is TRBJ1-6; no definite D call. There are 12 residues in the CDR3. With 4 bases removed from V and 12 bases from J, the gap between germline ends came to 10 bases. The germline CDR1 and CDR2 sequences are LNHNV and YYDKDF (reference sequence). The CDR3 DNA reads TGTGCCACCAGCATGCCAGCCTTACCCCTCCACTTT. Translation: CATSMPALPLHF.

The CDR3 loop reads CASSPFDASYEQYF. The CDR3, as DNA: TGTGCCAGCTCACCGTTCGACGCCTCCTACGAGCAGTACTTC. The chain couples TRBV18 to TRBJ2-7; no clear D gene. Trimming removed 3 bases at V and 0 bases at J, with 9 bases between. Germline assignment: CDR1 KGHSH and CDR2 LQKENI. The CDR3 contains 14 residues.

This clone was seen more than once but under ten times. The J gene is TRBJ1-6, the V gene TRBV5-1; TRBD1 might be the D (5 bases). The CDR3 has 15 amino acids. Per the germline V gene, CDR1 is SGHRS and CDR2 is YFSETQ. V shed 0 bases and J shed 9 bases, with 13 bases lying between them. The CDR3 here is CASSLAGVLGSPLHF. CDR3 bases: TGCGCCAGCAGCTTGGCGGGGGTATTAGGTTCACCCCTCCACTTT. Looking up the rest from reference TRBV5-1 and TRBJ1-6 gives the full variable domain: KAGVTQTPRYLIKTRGQQVTLSCSPISGHRSVSWYQQTPGQGLQFLFEYFSETQRNKGNFPGRFSGRQFSNSRSEMNVSTLELGDSALYLCASSLAGVLGSPLHFGNGTRLTVT.

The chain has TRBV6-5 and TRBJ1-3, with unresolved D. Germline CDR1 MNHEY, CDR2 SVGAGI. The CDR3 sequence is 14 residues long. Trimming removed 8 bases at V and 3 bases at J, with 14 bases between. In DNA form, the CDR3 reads TGTGCCAGCTGTCGGGTTTTGGATGGAAACACCATATATTTT. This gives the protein CASCRVLDGNTIYF.

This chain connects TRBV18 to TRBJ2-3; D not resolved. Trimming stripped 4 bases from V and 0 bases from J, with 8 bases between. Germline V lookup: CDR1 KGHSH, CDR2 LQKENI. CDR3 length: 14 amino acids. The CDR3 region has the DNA TGTGCCAGCTCACTAAGCAGGAGCACAGATACGCAGTATTTT. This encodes CASSLSRSTDTQYF.

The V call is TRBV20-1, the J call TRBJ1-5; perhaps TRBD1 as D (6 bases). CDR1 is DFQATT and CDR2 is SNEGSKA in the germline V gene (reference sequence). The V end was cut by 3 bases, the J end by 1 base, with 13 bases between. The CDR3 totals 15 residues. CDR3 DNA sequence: TGCAGTGCTAGTCGGGGGGCGGTAAGCAATCAGCCCCAGCATTTT. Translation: CSASRGAVSNQPQHF.

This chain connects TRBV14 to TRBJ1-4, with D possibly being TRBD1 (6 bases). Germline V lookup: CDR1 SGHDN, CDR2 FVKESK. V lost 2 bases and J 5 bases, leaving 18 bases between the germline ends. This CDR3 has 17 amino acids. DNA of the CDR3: TGTGCCAGCAGCCAATTTGCTGTACAGGGCGCGAATGAAAAACTGTTTTTT. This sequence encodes CASSQFAVQGANEKLFF.

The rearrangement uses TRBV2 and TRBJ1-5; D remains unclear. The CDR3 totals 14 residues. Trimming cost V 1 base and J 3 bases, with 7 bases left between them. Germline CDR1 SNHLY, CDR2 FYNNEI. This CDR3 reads CASSEEPYNQPQHF. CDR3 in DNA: TGTGCCAGCAGTGAAGAACCCTACAATCAGCCCCAGCATTTT.

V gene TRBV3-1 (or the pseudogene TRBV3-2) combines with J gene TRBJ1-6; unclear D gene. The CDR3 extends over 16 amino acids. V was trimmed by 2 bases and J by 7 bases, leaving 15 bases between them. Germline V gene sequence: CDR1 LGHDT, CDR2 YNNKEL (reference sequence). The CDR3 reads CASSQSNTRINSPLHF. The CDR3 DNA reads TGTGCCAGCAGCCAAAGCAACACCCGAATCAATTCACCCCTCCACTTT.

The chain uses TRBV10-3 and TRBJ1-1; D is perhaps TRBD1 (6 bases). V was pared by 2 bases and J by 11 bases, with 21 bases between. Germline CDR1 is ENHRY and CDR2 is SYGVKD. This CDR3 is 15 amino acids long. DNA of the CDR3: TGTGCCATCAGTGAGGAGGATAGGGGCCAAAGGGGGGCTTTCTTT. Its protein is CAISEEDRGQRGAFF.

CDR3 nucleotides: TGTGCCAGTAGTATAGTCCCAGGGGGCGGAGAGACCCAGTACTTC. Translated: CASSIVPGGGETQYF. The chain joins TRBV19 to TRBJ2-5, with 8 bases that match TRBD1. Germline-derived CDR1 and CDR2 are LNHDA and SQIVND (reference sequence). After removal of 1 base from V and 4 bases from J, the junction contained 5 bases not matched to a gene. CDR3 length equals 15 residues.

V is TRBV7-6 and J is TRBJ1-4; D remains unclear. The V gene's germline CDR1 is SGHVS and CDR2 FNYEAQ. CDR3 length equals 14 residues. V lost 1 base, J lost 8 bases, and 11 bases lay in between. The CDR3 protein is CASSLEVVGEKLFF. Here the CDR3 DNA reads TGTGCCAGCAGCTTAGAGGTAGTTGGGGAAAAACTGTTTTTT.

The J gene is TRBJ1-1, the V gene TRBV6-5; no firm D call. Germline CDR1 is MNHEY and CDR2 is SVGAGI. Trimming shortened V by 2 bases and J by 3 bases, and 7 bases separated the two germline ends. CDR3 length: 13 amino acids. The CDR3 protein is CASSYGMHTEAFF. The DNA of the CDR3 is TGTGCCAGCAGTTACGGGATGCACACTGAAGCTTTCTTT.

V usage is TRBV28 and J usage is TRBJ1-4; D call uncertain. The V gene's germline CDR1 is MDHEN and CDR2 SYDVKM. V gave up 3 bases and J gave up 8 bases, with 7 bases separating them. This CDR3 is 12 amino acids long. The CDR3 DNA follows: TGTGCCAGCAGTTTTATAGGGGAAAAACTGTTTTTT. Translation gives CASSFIGEKLFF.